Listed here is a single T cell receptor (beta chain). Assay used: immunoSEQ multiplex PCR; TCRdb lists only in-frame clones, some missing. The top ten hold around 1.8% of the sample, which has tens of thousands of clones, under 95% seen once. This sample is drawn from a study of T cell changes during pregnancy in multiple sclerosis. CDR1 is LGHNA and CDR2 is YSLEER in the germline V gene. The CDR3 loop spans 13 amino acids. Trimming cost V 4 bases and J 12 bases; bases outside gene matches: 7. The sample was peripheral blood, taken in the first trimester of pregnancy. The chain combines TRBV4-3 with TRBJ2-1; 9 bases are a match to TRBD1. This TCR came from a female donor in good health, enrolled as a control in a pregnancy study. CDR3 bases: TGCGCCAGCAGCCTCACGACAGGGGGAGCGCAGTTCTTC. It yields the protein CASSLTTGGAQFF.